These 22 T cell receptor beta chains were all obtained from the same sample, sequenced in a study of T cell repertoires in cytomegalovirus infection. TCRdb itself ran the reads through MiXCR, one entry per CDR3 protein. The table records 150,000 to 200,000 distinct CDR3 sequences, about 28% of them present only once. The specimen was PBMCs. These receptors were obtained from a human donor in good health (CMV status not recorded). Some clones in this sample may be carry-over from other donors' samples.

The chain combines TRBV7-3 with TRBJ2-5, with 7 bases identical to TRBD2. The CDR3 has 15 residues. Germline CDR1 is SGHTA and CDR2 is FQGTGA. The V gene end was trimmed by 5 bases and the J gene end by 7 bases; junction bases not matched to a gene: 13. CDR3 sequence (DNA): TGTGCCAGCAGCCCAATGCCCGGGGAGCGGGGGACCCAGTACTTC. Its translation is CASSPMPGERGTQYF.

The chain links TRBV11-3 to TRBJ2-2; D unclear. The CDR3 is 15 amino acids. Deletions cut 5 bases from V and 1 base from J, with 11 bases between. Germline V gene sequence: CDR1 SGHNT, CDR2 YENEEA. The CDR3 nucleotides read TGTGCCAGCAGCCCCCATCCGTTGAACACCGGGGAGCTGTTTTTT. Its translation: CASSPHPLNTGELFF.

Concerning this clonotype: A much larger clone sits a single nucleotide away, making a read error possible. The chain is built from TRBV7-2 and TRBJ2-7, with TRBD1 matching over 9 bases. This CDR3 contains 15 residues. The V and J ends lost 5 bases and 6 bases, in that order; junction bases with no gene match: 11. Looked up from germline, CDR1 is SGHTA and CDR2 is FQGNSA. This chain's CDR3 is CASSQFEQGASEQYF. The CDR3, as DNA: TGTGCCAGCAGCCAATTTGAACAGGGGGCGAGCGAGCAGTACTTC.

The rearrangement links TRBV12-5 to TRBJ1-4; D not resolved. The CDR3 contains 14 residues. Trimming removed 3 bases at V and 3 bases at J, with 8 bases between. Germline assignment: CDR1 LGHNT and CDR2 FRNRAP. DNA of the CDR3: TGTGCTAGTGGTTTCATGGCGGCTAATGAAAAACTGTTTTTT. Its protein is CASGFMAANEKLFF.

This clonotype was found a few times. The J gene is TRBJ2-7, the V gene TRBV7-8; 10 nucleotides match TRBD2. V was clipped by 4 bases and J by 7 bases; unmatched bases: 13. The CDR3 has 16 amino acids. Germline V lookup: CDR1 SGHVS, CDR2 FQNEAQ. CDR3 residues: CASSSYSGGHTWEQYF. The CDR3 coding sequence is TGTGCCAGCAGCTCCTATAGCGGGGGGCATACATGGGAGCAGTACTTC.

The chain links TRBV2 to TRBJ2-5; 8 bases line up with TRBD2. V shed 0 bases and J 4 bases; nucleotides not matched to a gene: 7. The CDR3 sequence is 16 residues long. In germline, CDR1 is SNHLY, CDR2 FYNNEI. CDR3 sequence: CASSEAGAGALETQYF. DNA of the CDR3: TGTGCCAGCAGTGAAGCGGGAGCGGGGGCTTTAGAGACCCAGTACTTC.

This clonotype was observed a few times. The rearrangement uses TRBV6-2 or TRBV6-3 and TRBJ2-1, with D hard to call. The CDR3 extends over 14 amino acids. CDR1 is MNHEY, CDR2 SVGEGT, per germline. V gave up 7 bases and J gave up 0 bases, with 10 bases separating them. The DNA of the CDR3 is TGTGCCAGCAAAGGCCACAGCTCCTACAATGAGCAGTTCTTC. Amino acids: CASKGHSSYNEQFF.

The rearrangement uses TRBV12-3 or TRBV12-4 and TRBJ2-7; D is possibly TRBD2 (5 bases). This CDR3 is 14 amino acids long. Trimming took 2 bases from V and 0 from J, leaving 8 bases between them. CDR3 residues: CASSLSGLSYEQYF. CDR3 bases: TGTGCCAGCAGTTTAAGCGGCCTCTCCTACGAGCAGTACTTC.

This clonotype occurred many times. This chain uses TRBV7-2 with TRBJ2-3; 8 nucleotides agree with TRBD2. Losses at the gene ends were 2 bases for V and 2 bases for J; bases not matched to a gene: 3. CDR1 and CDR2 from the germline V gene are SGHTA and FQGNSA. The CDR3 runs 15 residues. The CDR3 coding sequence is TGTGCCAGCAGCTTAAGTAGCGGGGACACAGATACGCAGTATTTT. It codes for CASSLSSGDTDTQYF.

The chain employs TRBV3-1 and TRBJ2-3; D may be TRBD1 or TRBD2 (5 bases each). This CDR3 is 16 amino acids long. Germline values: CDR1 LGHDT, CDR2 YNNKEL (reference sequence). V lost 0 bases, J lost 2 bases, and 12 bases lay in between. In DNA, the CDR3 is TGTGCCAGCAGCCAAGATCCCGGGGACCTCACAGATACGCAGTATTTT. It translates to CASSQDPGDLTDTQYF.

This clonotype was observed many times. This chain connects TRBV11-2 to TRBJ1-5; a weak D match, TRBD1 (6 bases). The germline CDR1 and CDR2 sequences are SGHAT and FQNNGV. V lost 4 bases, J lost 2 bases, and 9 bases lay in between. This CDR3 is 14 amino acids long. CDR3 in amino acids: CASSSGHGNQPQHF. In nucleotides, the CDR3 is TGTGCCAGCAGCTCGGGACACGGCAATCAGCCCCAGCATTTT.

This clonotype was seen a few times. The gene calls are TRBV5-1 and TRBJ1-2, with TRBD1 as a possible D gene (6 bases). The CDR3 runs to 14 residues. CDR1 and CDR2 from the germline V gene are SGHRS and YFSETQ. Trimming removed 4 bases from V and 7 bases from J, with 17 bases in between. The CDR3 DNA is TGCGCCAGCAGCACCGACCCAGGGGATCCTGGCTACACCTTC. It specifies CASSTDPGDPGYTF.

The chain carries TRBV4-1 and TRBJ2-7, with D possibly matching TRBD1 (6 bases). Germline V gene sequence: CDR1 MGHRA, CDR2 YSYEKL. Trimming shortened V by 4 bases and J by 5 bases, and 24 bases separated the two germline ends. The CDR3 is 17 residues long. The DNA of the CDR3 is TGCGCCAGCAGCCGGGAATCCTTGGTGGCAGGGGCCGACGAGCAGTACTTC. Translation: CASSRESLVAGADEQYF.

This clonotype was observed a handful of times. This chain joins TRBV2 and TRBJ2-1; D assignment may be TRBD1 or TRBD2 (6 bases each). The CDR3 is made up of 12 amino acids. The V end was cut by 3 bases, the J end by 9 bases, with 9 bases between. The germline CDR1 and CDR2 sequences are SNHLY and FYNNEI. The DNA of the CDR3 is TGTGCCAGCAGTGAGAGGGGGGCTGAGCAGTTCTTC. Translation gives CASSERGAEQFF.

A few counts support this clonotype. This sequence joins TRBV7-9 and TRBJ1-5; TRBD1 aligns across 8 bases. This CDR3 comprises 14 residues. Trimming removed 6 bases from V and 3 bases from J; junction bases left unmatched: 4. The germline gives CDR1 SEHNR, CDR2 FQNEAQ (reference sequence). The CDR3 here is CASSEDRVNQPQHF. The CDR3 DNA sequence: TGTGCCAGCAGTGAGGACAGGGTCAATCAGCCCCAGCATTTT.

This clonotype was counted ten times or more. The chain recombines TRBV9 with TRBJ2-3; 7 bases line up with TRBD1. There are 15 residues in the CDR3. CDR1 SGDLS and CDR2 YYNGEE come from the germline V gene. The V gene end was trimmed by 3 bases and the J gene end by 0 bases; junction bases not matched to a gene: 4. The CDR3, as DNA: TGTGCCAGCAGCGCGACAGGGACAAGCACAGATACGCAGTATTTT. Translation gives CASSATGTSTDTQYF.

The chain employs TRBV12-3 or TRBV12-4 and TRBJ1-3, with a possible D match to TRBD1 (5 bases). This CDR3 has 14 residues. The germline V and J ends were trimmed by 3 bases and 4 bases, with 10 bases remaining between them. The CDR3 loop is CASSFGAAGNTIYF. In DNA, the CDR3 is TGTGCCAGCAGTTTCGGGGCGGCAGGAAACACCATATATTTT.

This clonotype has just a few counts. V usage is TRBV29-1 and J usage is TRBJ1-2; no reliable D call. CDR1 is SQVTM, CDR2 ANQGSEA, per germline. The CDR3 extends over 12 amino acids. Trimming took off 3 bases at V and 4 bases at J, with 9 bases between the two ends. The CDR3 coding sequence is TGCAGCGTTGACAGGACGGCCTATGGCTACACCTTC. This codes for CSVDRTAYGYTF.

This clonotype was observed many times. The V call is TRBV14, the J call TRBJ1-5; tentative D call: TRBD1 (5 bases). Trimming shortened V by 4 bases and J by 5 bases, and 9 bases separated the two germline ends. The CDR3 has 13 amino acids. CDR1 and CDR2 from the germline V gene are SGHDN and FVKESK. The CDR3 DNA reads as TGTGCCAGCAGCCTGGTGGGGGATCAGCCCCAGCATTTT. Its translation is CASSLVGDQPQHF.

The chain recombines TRBV7-3 with TRBJ2-6, with 9 nucleotides matching TRBD1. Germline lookup yields CDR1 SGHTA and CDR2 FQGTGA. The V gene end was trimmed by 1 base and the J gene end by 3 bases; junction bases not matched to a gene: 7. CDR3 length: 18 amino acids. CDR3 in amino acids: CASSLRPQGAGGANVLTF. In DNA, the CDR3 is TGTGCCAGCAGCTTAAGACCACAGGGGGCTGGTGGGGCCAACGTCCTGACTTTC.

This clonotype was seen a few times. The chain joins TRBV12-3 or TRBV12-4 to TRBJ2-7, with 10 bases that match TRBD1. Losses at the gene ends were 8 bases for V and 1 base for J; bases not matched to a gene: 8. The CDR3 sequence is 15 residues long. CDR3 region: CASGIWTGGSYEQYF. The CDR3 nucleotides read TGTGCCAGCGGAATTTGGACAGGGGGTTCCTACGAGCAGTACTTC.

This chain uses TRBV9 with TRBJ1-1, with TRBD1 matching 9 bases. Germline lookup yields CDR1 SGDLS and CDR2 YYNGEE. V lost 0 bases to trimming and J lost 10 bases; unmatched junction nucleotides: 7. This CDR3 has 14 amino acids. CDR3 amino acids: CASSVEGTGIGAFF. CDR3 nucleotides: TGTGCCAGCAGCGTAGAAGGGACAGGGATCGGAGCTTTCTTT.